The 20 T cell receptor beta chains below all came from one sample that was sequenced in a study of blood T cell repertoires in COVID-19. The protocol was immunoSEQ multiplex PCR, while the TCRdb copy is restricted to in-frame clones and leaves out a portion. The top ten clones hold 2% to 3% of a sample with about 300,000 clones, approximately 90% of them seen once. The sample was peripheral blood. Every receptor here comes from a man younger than 35 with active or convalescent COVID-19.

This clone has a single count. The chain couples TRBV14 to TRBJ1-6; 9 bases match TRBD1. This CDR3 spans 15 amino acids. V dropped 3 bases and J dropped 8; count of bases not matched to a gene: 5. Looked up from germline, CDR1 is SGHDN and CDR2 is FVKESK. DNA for the CDR3: TGTGCCAGCAGCCATGCCGGGACAGGGCATTCACCCCTCCACTTT. Protein product: CASSHAGTGHSPLHF. The entire variable domain, with the rest obtained from reference TRBV14 and TRBJ1-6, is as follows: EAGVTQFPSHSVIEKGQTVTLRCDPISGHDNLYWYRRVMGKEIKFLLHFVKESKQDESGMPNNRFLAERTGGTYSTLKVQPAELEDSGVYFCASSHAGTGHSPLHFGNGTRLTVT.

V usage is TRBV6-5 and J usage is TRBJ1-1; TRBD1 might be the D (5 bases). V gave up 6 bases and J gave up 1 base, with 9 bases separating them. This CDR3 region has 13 residues. Germline V gene data show CDR1 as MNHEY and CDR2 as SVGAGI. The CDR3 protein is CASRGRTNTEAFF. The DNA for the CDR3 is TGTGCCAGCAGGGGGCGTACGAACACTGAAGCTTTCTTT.

V usage is TRBV5-6 and J usage is TRBJ2-2; D not resolved. Germline values: CDR1 SGHDT, CDR2 YYEEEE. V gave up 2 bases and J gave up 3 bases, with 11 bases separating them. The CDR3 consists of 15 residues. DNA of the CDR3: TGTGCCAGCAGCTTCCCGAGGAGTCACACCGGGGAGCTGTTTTTT. Its protein product is CASSFPRSHTGELFF.

The chain uses TRBV2 and TRBJ1-2; tentative D call: TRBD1 (6 bases). Per the germline V gene, CDR1 is SNHLY and CDR2 is FYNNEI. With 7 bases removed from V and 4 bases from J, the gap between germline ends came to 10 bases. There are 12 residues in the CDR3. The CDR3 coding sequence is TGTGCCAGCACGTTAGGGGGCTATGGCTACACCTTC. Protein product: CASTLGGYGYTF.

This chain uses TRBV7-6 with TRBJ1-4; TRBD1 matches 7 bases. V lost 5 bases to trimming and J lost 10 bases; unmatched junction nucleotides: 7. Looked up from germline, CDR1 is SGHVS and CDR2 is FNYEAQ. The CDR3 runs 13 residues. The CDR3, as DNA: TGTGCCAGCAGCGCTCCGGGACAGAGAAAACTGTTTTTT. Translating it yields CASSAPGQRKLFF.

This clone was seen more than once but under ten times. The chain joins TRBV24-1 to TRBJ2-1, with 10 bases aligning to TRBD2. The V gene's germline CDR1 is KGHDR and CDR2 SFDVKD. The CDR3 loop spans 14 amino acids. With V trimmed by 4 bases and J by 11 bases, 7 bases remained unmatched. CDR3 DNA: TGTGCCACCAGTGACACTAGCGGGGTCACCCAGCAGTTCTTC. The encoded protein is CATSDTSGVTQQFF.

V gene TRBV5-6 combines with J gene TRBJ2-7, with 7 positions matching TRBD1. Germline CDR1 and CDR2: SGHDT and YYEEEE. CDR3 length equals 15 residues. The V and J ends lost 4 bases and 0 bases, in that order; junction bases with no gene match: 7. In DNA, the CDR3 is TGTGCCAGCAGCACAACAGGGGAGAGCTCCTACGAGCAGTACTTC. This gives the protein CASSTTGESSYEQYF.

This chain joins TRBV19 and TRBJ2-1; D might be TRBD1 (6 bases). Germline V gene data show CDR1 as LNHDA and CDR2 as SQIVND (reference sequence). Trimming pared 3 bases from V and 7 bases from J, leaving 10 bases between. The CDR3 is 13 amino acids. Written as DNA, the CDR3 is TGTGCCAGTAGTATGGACAGAATGAATGAGCAGTTCTTC. Translating it yields CASSMDRMNEQFF.

The chain combines TRBV6-2 or TRBV6-3 with TRBJ2-2; 8 positions agree with TRBD1. The ends lost 6 bases at V and 5 bases at J; junction bases unmatched: 8. CDR3 length: 15 amino acids. The V gene's germline CDR1 is MNHEY and CDR2 SVGEGT. CDR3 sequence (DNA): TGTGCCAGCAGCCTCCCTGACAGGGGAACCGGGGAGCTGTTTTTT. Translating gives CASSLPDRGTGELFF.

The rearrangement joins TRBV28 to TRBJ1-6; D is perhaps TRBD1 (5 bases). Trimming cost V 3 bases and J 7 bases, with 7 bases left between them. CDR1 and CDR2 (germline): MDHEN, SYDVKM. The CDR3 has 13 residues. CDR3 region: CASSLGGNSPLHF. DNA for the CDR3: TGTGCCAGCAGTTTGGGGGGGAATTCACCCCTCCACTTT.

V usage is TRBV5-1 and J usage is TRBJ1-1, with 7 bases fitting TRBD1. Trimming took 2 bases from V and 2 from J; bases not matched to a gene: 9. The CDR3 is 16 residues long. Germline V gene sequence: CDR1 SGHRS, CDR2 YFSETQ. The CDR3 bases are TGCGCCAGCAGCTTTGGGCAGGGGGAAGTAAACACTGAAGCTTTCTTT. It is translated as CASSFGQGEVNTEAFF.

J is TRBJ1-2 and V is TRBV4-3, with D possibly matching TRBD1 (5 bases). The ends were cut back, 0 bases at V and 7 bases at J, with 15 bases in the middle. The CDR3 is made up of 15 amino acids. Germline assignment: CDR1 LGHNA and CDR2 YSLEER. The CDR3, as DNA: TGCGCCAGCAGCCAAGATCGTGCAGGGATAACTGGCTACACCTTC. This gives the protein CASSQDRAGITGYTF.

The genes are TRBV6-5 and TRBJ2-3; 8 positions match TRBD1. The ends lost 6 bases at V and 1 base at J; junction bases unmatched: 0. The CDR3 sequence is 13 residues long. CDR1 and CDR2 (germline): MNHEY, SVGAGI. The CDR3 is CASRDRGTDTQYF. CDR3 in DNA: TGTGCCAGCAGGGACAGGGGCACAGATACGCAGTATTTT.

The chain uses TRBV27 and TRBJ2-5; a possible D gene is TRBD2 (6 bases). CDR1 and CDR2 from the germline V gene are MNHEY and SMNVEV (reference sequence). The CDR3 runs 16 residues. The germline V and J ends were trimmed by 2 bases and 0 bases, with 13 bases remaining between them. CDR3 region: CASSLIGGTYQETQYF. The CDR3 coding sequence is TGTGCCAGCAGTTTAATAGGAGGGACTTACCAAGAGACCCAGTACTTC.

V gene TRBV20-1 combines with J gene TRBJ1-2, with TRBD1 as a possible D gene (5 bases). From germline, CDR1 is DFQATT and CDR2 SNEGSKA (reference sequence). This CDR3 has 11 residues. V was trimmed by 3 bases and J by 6 bases, leaving 8 bases between them. CDR3: CSARTADGYTF. The CDR3 DNA follows: TGCAGTGCTAGGACAGCTGATGGCTACACCTTC.

The chain employs TRBV11-2 and TRBJ1-2; a possible D gene is TRBD1 (5 bases). The CDR3 extends over 13 amino acids. Germline V CDR1 and CDR2: SGHAT, FQNNGV. Trimming stripped 6 bases from V and 7 bases from J, with 15 bases between. The CDR3 reads CASRRGGGSGYTF. The CDR3 coding sequence is TGTGCCAGCAGGCGGGGGGGAGGATCTGGCTACACCTTC.

This clone was seen once. J is TRBJ1-3 and V is TRBV3-1 (or the pseudogene TRBV3-2), with D uncertain. The germline V gene encodes CDR1 LGHDT and CDR2 YNNKEL (reference sequence). Trimming removed 1 base at V and 3 bases at J, with 10 bases between. This CDR3 is 15 amino acids long. Here the CDR3 reads CASSQAHQFGNTIYF. The DNA of the CDR3 is TGTGCCAGCAGCCAAGCTCACCAGTTTGGAAACACCATATATTTT.

This clone was detected once. CDR3 loop: CASSTVDRSNSPLHF. The CDR3 region has the DNA TGTGCCAGCAGCACAGTGGACAGGTCGAATTCACCCCTCCACTTT. This chain connects TRBV7-6 to TRBJ1-6, with 7 bases identical to TRBD1. V lost 5 bases to trimming and J lost 7 bases; unmatched junction nucleotides: 8. CDR1 is SGHVS, CDR2 FNYEAQ, per germline. The CDR3 covers 15 residues. Full variable domain (rest looked up from reference TRBV7-6 and TRBJ1-6): GAGVSQSPRYKVTKRGQDVALRCDPISGHVSLYWYRQALGQGPEFLTYFNYEAQQDKSGLPNDRFSAERPEGSISTLTIQRTEQRDSAMYRCASSTVDRSNSPLHFGNGTRLTVT.

The J gene is TRBJ2-7, the V gene TRBV18, with TRBD1 identical over 7 bases. With 2 bases clipped from V and 5 bases from J, the junction kept 9 bases outside the gene matches. Germline CDR1 and CDR2: KGHSH and LQKENI. The CDR3 spans 15 residues. CDR3: CASSPVSDRYHEQYF. The DNA of the CDR3 is TGTGCCAGCTCACCAGTATCGGACAGGTACCACGAGCAGTACTTC.

The chain links TRBV18 to TRBJ2-1; 7 bases fit TRBD1. The J segment lost 5 bases and the V segment lost 4 bases, leaving 8 bases of the junction unmatched. Germline V gene lookup returns CDR1 KGHSH and CDR2 LQKENI. The CDR3 runs to 15 residues. CDR3 loop: CASSQSGTVNNEQFF. CDR3 bases: TGTGCCAGCTCACAGTCCGGGACAGTTAACAATGAGCAGTTCTTC.